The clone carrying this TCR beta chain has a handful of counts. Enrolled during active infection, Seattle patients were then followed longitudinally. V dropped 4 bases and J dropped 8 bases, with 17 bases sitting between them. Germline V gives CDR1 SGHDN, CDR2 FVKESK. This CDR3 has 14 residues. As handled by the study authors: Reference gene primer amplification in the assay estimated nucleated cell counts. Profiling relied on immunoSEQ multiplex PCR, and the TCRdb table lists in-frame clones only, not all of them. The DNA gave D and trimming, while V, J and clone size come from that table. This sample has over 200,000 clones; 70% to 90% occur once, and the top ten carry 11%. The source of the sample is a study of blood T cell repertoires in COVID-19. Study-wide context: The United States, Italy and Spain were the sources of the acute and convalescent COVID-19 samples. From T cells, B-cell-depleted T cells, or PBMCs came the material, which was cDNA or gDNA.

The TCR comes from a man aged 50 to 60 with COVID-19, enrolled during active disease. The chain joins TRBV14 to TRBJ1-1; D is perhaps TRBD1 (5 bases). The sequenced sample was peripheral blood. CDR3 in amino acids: CASSPPGGIFEAFF. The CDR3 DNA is TGTGCCAGCAGCCCCCCGGGGGGGATATTCGAAGCTTTCTTT.